This T cell receptor beta chain was sequenced during a study of blood T cell repertoires in COVID-19. The CDR3 is made up of 15 amino acids. After removal of 11 bases from V and 7 bases from J, the junction contained 16 bases not matched to a gene. The germline V gene has CDR1 LNHDA and CDR2 SQIVND (reference sequence). Clones were read by immunoSEQ multiplex PCR, and TCRdb kept only the in-frame ones, dropping some. Of under 200,000 clones in the sample, approximately 86% were seen once. The chain combines TRBV19 with TRBJ2-1, with 8 bases aligning to TRBD2. Material: peripheral blood. This sequence was found in a man in his sixties with acute or convalescent COVID-19. This CDR3 is CAVLRPGGPENEQFF. CDR3 in DNA: TGTGCCGTTCTTCGTCCGGGAGGGCCAGAAAATGAGCAGTTCTTC.